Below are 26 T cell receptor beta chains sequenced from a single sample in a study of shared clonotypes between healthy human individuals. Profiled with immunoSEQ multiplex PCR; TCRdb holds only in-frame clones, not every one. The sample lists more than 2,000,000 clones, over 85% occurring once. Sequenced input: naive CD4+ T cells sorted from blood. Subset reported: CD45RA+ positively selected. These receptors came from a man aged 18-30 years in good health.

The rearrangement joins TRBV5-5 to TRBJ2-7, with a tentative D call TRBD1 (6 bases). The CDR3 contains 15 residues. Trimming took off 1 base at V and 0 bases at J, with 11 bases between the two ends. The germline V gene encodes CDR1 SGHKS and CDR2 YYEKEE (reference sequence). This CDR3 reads CASSLSTGVSYEQYF. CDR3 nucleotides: TGTGCCAGCAGCTTGTCGACAGGCGTCTCCTACGAGCAGTACTTC.

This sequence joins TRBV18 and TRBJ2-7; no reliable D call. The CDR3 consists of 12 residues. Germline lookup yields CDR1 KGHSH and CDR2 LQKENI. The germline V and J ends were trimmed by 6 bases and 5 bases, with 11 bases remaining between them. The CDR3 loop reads CASSPNSHEQYF. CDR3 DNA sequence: TGTGCCAGCTCCCCAAATAGCCACGAGCAGTACTTC.

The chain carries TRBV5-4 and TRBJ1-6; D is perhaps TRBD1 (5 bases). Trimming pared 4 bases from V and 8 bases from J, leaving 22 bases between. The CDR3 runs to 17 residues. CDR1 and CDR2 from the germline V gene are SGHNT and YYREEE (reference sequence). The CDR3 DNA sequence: TGTGCCAGCAGCGCCCCCGGGGCGGGGCCGGGTCATTCACCCCTCCACTTT. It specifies CASSAPGAGPGHSPLHF. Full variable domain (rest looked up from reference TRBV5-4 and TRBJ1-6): ETGVTQSPTHLIKTRGQQVTLRCSSQSGHNTVSWYQQALGQGPQFIFQYYREEENGRGNFPPRFSGLQFPNYSSELNVNALELDDSALYLCASSAPGAGPGHSPLHFGNGTRLTVT.

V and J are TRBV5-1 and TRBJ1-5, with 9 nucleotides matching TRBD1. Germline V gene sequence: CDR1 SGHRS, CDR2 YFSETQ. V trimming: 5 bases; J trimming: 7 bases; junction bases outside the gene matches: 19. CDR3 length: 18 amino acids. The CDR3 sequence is CASSYSPSSTGGEQPQHF. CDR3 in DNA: TGCGCCAGCAGTTACTCTCCCTCCAGTACAGGGGGCGAGCAGCCCCAGCATTTT.

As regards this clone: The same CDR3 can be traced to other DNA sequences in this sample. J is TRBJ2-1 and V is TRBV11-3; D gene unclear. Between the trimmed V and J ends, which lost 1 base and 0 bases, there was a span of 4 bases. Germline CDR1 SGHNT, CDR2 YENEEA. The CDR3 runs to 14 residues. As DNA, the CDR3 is TGTGCCAGCAGCTTAGCGAGCTCCTACAATGAGCAGTTCTTC. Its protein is CASSLASSYNEQFF.

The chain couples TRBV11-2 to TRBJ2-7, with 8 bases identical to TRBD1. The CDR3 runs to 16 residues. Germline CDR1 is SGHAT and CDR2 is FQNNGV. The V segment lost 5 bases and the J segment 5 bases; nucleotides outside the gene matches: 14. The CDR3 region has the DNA TGTGCCAGCAGCACCCTAATAGGACAGGGTCCCCACGAGCAGTACTTC. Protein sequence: CASSTLIGQGPHEQYF.

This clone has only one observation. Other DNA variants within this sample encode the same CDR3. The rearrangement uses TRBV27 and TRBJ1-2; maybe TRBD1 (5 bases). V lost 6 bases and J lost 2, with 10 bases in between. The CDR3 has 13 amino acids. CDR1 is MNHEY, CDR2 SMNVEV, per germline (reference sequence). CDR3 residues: CASSLQVNYGYTF. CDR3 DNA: TGTGCCAGCAGCCTACAGGTCAACTATGGCTACACCTTC.

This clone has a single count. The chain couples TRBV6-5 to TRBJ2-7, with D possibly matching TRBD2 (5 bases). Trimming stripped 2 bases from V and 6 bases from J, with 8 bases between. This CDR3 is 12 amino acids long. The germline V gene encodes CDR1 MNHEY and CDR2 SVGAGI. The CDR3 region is CASSYEGREQYF. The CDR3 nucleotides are TGTGCCAGCAGTTACGAGGGTCGCGAGCAGTACTTC.

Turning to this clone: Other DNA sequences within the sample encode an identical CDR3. The CDR3 region is CASSLGGQGFYEQYF. The CDR3 DNA is TGTGCCAGCAGCTTAGGGGGACAGGGGTTCTACGAGCAGTACTTC. The J gene is TRBJ2-7, the V gene TRBV11-2; 10 bases align to TRBD1. Germline lookup yields CDR1 SGHAT and CDR2 FQNNGV. The CDR3 is made up of 15 amino acids. V shed 1 base and J 3 bases; nucleotides not matched to a gene: 3.

The CDR3 nucleotides read TGTGCCAGCTCACCTGGACTAGCGGGAGGTATAAATGAGCAGTTCTTC. It is translated as CASSPGLAGGINEQFF. J is TRBJ2-1 and V is TRBV18; TRBD2 agrees at 14 bases. V was clipped by 3 bases and J by 7 bases; unmatched bases: 5. The germline V gene has CDR1 KGHSH and CDR2 LQKENI. This CDR3 region has 16 residues.

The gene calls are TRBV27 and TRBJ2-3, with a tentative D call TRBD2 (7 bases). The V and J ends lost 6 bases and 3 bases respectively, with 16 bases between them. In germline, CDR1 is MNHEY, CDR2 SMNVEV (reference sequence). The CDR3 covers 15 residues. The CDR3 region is CASRRRGGTTDTQYF. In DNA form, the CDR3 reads TGTGCCAGCAGGCGGAGGGGGGGGACGACAGATACGCAGTATTTT.

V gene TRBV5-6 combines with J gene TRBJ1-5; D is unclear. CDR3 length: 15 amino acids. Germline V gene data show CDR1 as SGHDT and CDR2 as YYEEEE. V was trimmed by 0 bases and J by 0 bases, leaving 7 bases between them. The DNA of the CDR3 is TGTGCCAGCAGCTTGGCAGGTAATAGCAATCAGCCCCAGCATTTT. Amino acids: CASSLAGNSNQPQHF.

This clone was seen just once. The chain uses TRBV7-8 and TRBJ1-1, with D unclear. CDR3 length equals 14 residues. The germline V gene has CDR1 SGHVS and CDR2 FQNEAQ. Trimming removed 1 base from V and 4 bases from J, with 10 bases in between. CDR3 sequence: CASSLDEVVTEAFF. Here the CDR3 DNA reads TGTGCCAGCAGCTTAGACGAGGTGGTCACTGAAGCTTTCTTT.

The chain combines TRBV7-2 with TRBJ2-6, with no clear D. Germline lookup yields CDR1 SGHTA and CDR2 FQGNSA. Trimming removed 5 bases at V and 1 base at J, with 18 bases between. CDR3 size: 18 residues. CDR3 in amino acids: CASSPRWQATSGANVLTF. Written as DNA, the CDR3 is TGTGCCAGCAGCCCAAGGTGGCAGGCCACATCTGGGGCCAACGTCCTGACTTTC.

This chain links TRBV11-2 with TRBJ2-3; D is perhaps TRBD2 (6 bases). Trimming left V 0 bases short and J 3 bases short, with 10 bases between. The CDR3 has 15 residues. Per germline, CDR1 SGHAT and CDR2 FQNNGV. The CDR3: CASSLDYGGTDTQYF. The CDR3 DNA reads TGTGCCAGCAGCTTAGATTACGGGGGTACAGATACGCAGTATTTT.

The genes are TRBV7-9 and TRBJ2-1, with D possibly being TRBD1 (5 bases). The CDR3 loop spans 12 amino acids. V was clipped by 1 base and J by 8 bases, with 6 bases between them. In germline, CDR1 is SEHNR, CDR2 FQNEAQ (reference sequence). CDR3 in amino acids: CASSLGGHEQFF. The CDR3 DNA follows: TGTGCCAGCAGCTTAGGGGGCCATGAGCAGTTCTTC.

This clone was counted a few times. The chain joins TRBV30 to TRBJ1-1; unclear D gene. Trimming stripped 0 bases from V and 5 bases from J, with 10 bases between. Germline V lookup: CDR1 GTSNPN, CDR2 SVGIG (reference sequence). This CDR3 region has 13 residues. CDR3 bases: TGTGCCTGGAGTGTTAGGGAGAGGACTGAAGCTTTCTTT. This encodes CAWSVRERTEAFF.

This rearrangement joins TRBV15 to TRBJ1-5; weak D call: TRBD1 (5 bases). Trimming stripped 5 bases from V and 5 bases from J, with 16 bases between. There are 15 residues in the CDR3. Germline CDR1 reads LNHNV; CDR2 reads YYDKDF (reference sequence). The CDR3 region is CATSVWDAGDQPQHF. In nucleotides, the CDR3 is TGTGCCACCAGCGTTTGGGACGCGGGGGATCAGCCCCAGCATTTT.

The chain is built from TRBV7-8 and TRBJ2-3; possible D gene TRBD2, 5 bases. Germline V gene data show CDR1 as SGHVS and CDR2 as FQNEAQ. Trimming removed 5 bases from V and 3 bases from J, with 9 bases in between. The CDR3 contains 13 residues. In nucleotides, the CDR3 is TGTGCCAGCAGCAAACCGGGAACAGATACGCAGTATTTT. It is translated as CASSKPGTDTQYF.

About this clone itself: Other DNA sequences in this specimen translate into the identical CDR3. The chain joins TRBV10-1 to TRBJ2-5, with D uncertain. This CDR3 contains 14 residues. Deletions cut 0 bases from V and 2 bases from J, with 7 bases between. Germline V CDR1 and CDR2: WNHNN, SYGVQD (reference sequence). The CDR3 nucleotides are TGCGCCAGCAGTGAGTCGGGCAGACAAGAGACCCAGTACTTC. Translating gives CASSESGRQETQYF.

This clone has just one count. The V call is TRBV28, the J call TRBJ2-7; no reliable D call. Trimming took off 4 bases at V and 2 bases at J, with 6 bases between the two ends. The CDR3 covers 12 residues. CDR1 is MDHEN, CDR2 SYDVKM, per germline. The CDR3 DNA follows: TGTGCCAGCAGTTCCCCTACCTACGAGCAGTACTTC. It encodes CASSSPTYEQYF. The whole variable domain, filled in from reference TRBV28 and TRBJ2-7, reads DVKVTQSSRYLVKRTGEKVFLECVQDMDHENMFWYRQDPGLGLRLIYFSYDVKMKEKGDIPEGYSVSREKKERFSLILESASTNQTSMYLCASSSPTYEQYFGPGTRLTVT.

Here the CDR3 reads CASSLSGDSTYGYTF. CDR3 DNA: TGTGCCAGCAGCTTGAGTGGGGACAGTACCTATGGCTACACCTTC. The V and J genes are TRBV11-2 and TRBJ1-2; 7 bases are a match to TRBD1. The CDR3 covers 15 residues. The junction had 8 bases not matched to a gene; V was cut back by 3 bases and J by 4 bases. The germline gives CDR1 SGHAT, CDR2 FQNNGV.

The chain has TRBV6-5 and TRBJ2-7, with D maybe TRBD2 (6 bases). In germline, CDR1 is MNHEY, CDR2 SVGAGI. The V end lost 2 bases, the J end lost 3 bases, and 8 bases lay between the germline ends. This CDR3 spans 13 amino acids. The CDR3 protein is CASSYGDFYEQYF. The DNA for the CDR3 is TGTGCCAGCAGTTACGGGGACTTCTACGAGCAGTACTTC.

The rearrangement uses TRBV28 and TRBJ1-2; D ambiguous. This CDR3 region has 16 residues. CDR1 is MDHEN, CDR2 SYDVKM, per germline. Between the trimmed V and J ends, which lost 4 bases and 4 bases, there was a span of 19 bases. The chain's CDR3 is CASSWFAFREAYGYTF. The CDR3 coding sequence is TGTGCCAGCAGTTGGTTCGCTTTTCGGGAGGCCTATGGCTACACCTTC.

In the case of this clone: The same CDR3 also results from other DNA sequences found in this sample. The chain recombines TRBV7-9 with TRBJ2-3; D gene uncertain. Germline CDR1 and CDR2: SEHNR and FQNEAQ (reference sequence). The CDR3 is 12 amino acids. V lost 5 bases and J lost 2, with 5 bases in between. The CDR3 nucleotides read TGTGCCAGCAGCCCTACCACAGATACGCAGTATTTT. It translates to CASSPTTDTQYF.

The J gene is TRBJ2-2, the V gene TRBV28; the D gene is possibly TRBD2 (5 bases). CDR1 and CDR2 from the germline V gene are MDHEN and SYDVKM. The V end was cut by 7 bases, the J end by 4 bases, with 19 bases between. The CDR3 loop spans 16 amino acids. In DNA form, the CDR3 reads TGTGCCAGCACCGATTCCCAGGTCGGAGGCACCGGGGAGCTGTTTTTT. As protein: CASTDSQVGGTGELFF.